What follows is one T cell receptor beta chain and its context. The antigen is not known. This record belongs to a study of T cell responses to AZD1222 COVID-19 vaccine. The V end was cut by 2 bases, the J end by 5 bases, with 10 bases between. This CDR3 is built from 13 residues. Per germline, CDR1 SGHRS and CDR2 YFSETQ. TCRdb's copy holds only in-frame clones and misses some; the assay was immunoSEQ multiplex PCR. The sample holds about 120,000 clones, approximately 85% seen once. Study-level results: Females made up more of the donors, who were largely white British, and clonal diversity may have come out too low.

The rearrangement uses TRBV5-1 and TRBJ2-5; possible D gene TRBD1, 6 bases. The clonotype comes from an adult in good health. The sample was peripheral blood, taken on day 0 of MenACWY control vaccination. CDR3 loop: CASSLQGEETQYF. In DNA form, the CDR3 reads TGCGCCAGCAGCTTACAGGGAGAGGAGACCCAGTACTTC.